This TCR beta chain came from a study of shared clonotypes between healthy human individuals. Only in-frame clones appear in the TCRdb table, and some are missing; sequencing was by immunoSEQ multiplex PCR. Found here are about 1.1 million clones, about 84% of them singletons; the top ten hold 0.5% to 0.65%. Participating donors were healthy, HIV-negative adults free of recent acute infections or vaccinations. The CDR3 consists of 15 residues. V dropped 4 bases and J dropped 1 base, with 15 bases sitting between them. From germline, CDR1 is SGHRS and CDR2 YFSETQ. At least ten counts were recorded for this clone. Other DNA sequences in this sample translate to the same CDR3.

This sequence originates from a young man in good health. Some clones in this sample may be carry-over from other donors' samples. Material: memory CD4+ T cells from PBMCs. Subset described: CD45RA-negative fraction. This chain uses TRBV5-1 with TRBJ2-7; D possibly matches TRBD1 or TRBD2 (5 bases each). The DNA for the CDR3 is TGCGCCAGCAGCCTCTCCGGGACGGGGTCCTACGAGCAGTACTTC. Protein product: CASSLSGTGSYEQYF.